This passage covers 21 T cell receptor beta chains from one sample sequenced in a study of T cells in Graves' hyperthyroidism and ophthalmopathy (dated by TCRdb to between 2017 and 2020). The library relied on multiplex PCR. Reads for this sample came from an Illumina HiSeq 2000. TCR beta CDR3 regions were amplified from RNA transcripts. A first-round RT-PCR of the TCR CDR3 used the HTBI primer set with the Qiagen OneStep RT-PCR kit. Using fastp at Q25 and MiXCR, TCRdb reprocessed the public reads and kept productive beta chains. Each entry is one CDR3 protein sequence, shown with its most common DNA and genes. The sample table records fewer than 800,000 distinct CDR3 sequences; around 17% of these occur just once. The top ten hold around 7.7% of the sample. Sequencing was done on a sample of blood. These receptors were taken from a young man with Graves' hyperthyroidism.

This clonotype was recorded a few times. The chain combines TRBV27 with TRBJ2-7; 7 bases line up with TRBD1. The germline CDR1 and CDR2 sequences are MNHEY and SMNVEV (reference sequence). Trimming cost V 5 bases and J 5 bases; bases outside gene matches: 6. The CDR3 extends over 13 amino acids. The CDR3: CASSLSTGNEQYF. CDR3 nucleotides: TGTGCCAGCAGTCTGTCGACAGGGAACGAGCAGTACTTC.

Remarks on this clonotype: A read error may explain this, as a much larger clone is one base away. V and J are TRBV5-1 and TRBJ2-6; D not certain. The CDR3 runs to 16 residues. The germline V gene encodes CDR1 SGHRS and CDR2 YFSETQ. CDR3 protein: CAGSPRPGNRANVLTF. The CDR3 region has the DNA TGCGCCGGCAGTCCACGTCCGGGTAATCGGGCCAACGTCCTGACTTTC.

This clonotype was counted at least ten times. This rearrangement joins TRBV12-3 or TRBV12-4 to TRBJ2-2; 15 bases are a match to TRBD2. This CDR3 region has 15 residues. V was clipped by 5 bases and J by 6 bases; unmatched bases: 1. CDR3 sequence reads: CASSRTSGRAGELFF. DNA for the CDR3: TGTGCCAGCAGTCGGACTAGCGGGAGGGCCGGGGAGCTGTTTTTT.

This clonotype was observed many times. The V call is TRBV6-1, the J call TRBJ2-6; 7 bases align to TRBD2. In germline, CDR1 is MNHNS, CDR2 SASEGT. The CDR3 length is 18 residues. The junction had 10 bases not matched to a gene; V was cut back by 5 bases and J by 0 bases. The CDR3 sequence is CASSSPFRGSSGANVLTF. The CDR3 DNA reads TGTGCCAGCAGTTCCCCATTCCGCGGGAGCTCTGGGGCCAACGTCCTGACTTTC.

This clonotype was detected only a few times. Here the CDR3 omits its conserved ending phenylalanine or tryptophan, so a read error is the likely source. The genes are TRBV24-1 and TRBJ2-2; TRBD2 matches at 8 bases. The CDR3 has 16 residues. Trimming at V came to 5 bases and at J to 1 base, leaving 5 bases not matched to a gene. From germline, CDR1 is KGHDR and CDR2 SFDVKD. The CDR3 nucleotides are TGTGCCACCAGTGGGGCTAGCGGGCTGAACACCGGGGAGCTGTTTCTT. It codes for CATSGASGLNTGELFL.

This clonotype was detected many times. The chain has TRBV5-4 and TRBJ2-7, with a weak D call TRBD2 (6 bases). CDR1 and CDR2 from the germline V gene are SGHNT and YYREEE (reference sequence). The CDR3 loop spans 15 amino acids. Deletions cut 2 bases from V and 3 bases from J, with 15 bases between. CDR3 protein: CASSFAGLNDYEQYF. Written as DNA, the CDR3 is TGTGCCAGCAGCTTCGCGGGACTGAACGACTACGAGCAGTACTTC.

This clonotype was seen at least ten times. This CDR3 reads CASSPTLPVDTDTQYF. The CDR3 DNA reads TGTGCCAGCTCACCAACATTACCGGTAGACACAGATACGCAGTATTTT. V and J are TRBV18 and TRBJ2-3; D not certain. Germline values: CDR1 KGHSH, CDR2 LQKENI. The CDR3 has 16 residues. V shed 2 bases and J shed 2 bases, with 14 bases lying between them.

The rearrangement uses TRBV28 and TRBJ2-1; D may correspond to TRBD1 or TRBD2 (5 bases each). Germline CDR1 MDHEN, CDR2 SYDVKM. Trimming shortened V by 6 bases and J by 0 bases, and 15 bases separated the two germline ends. This CDR3 spans 16 amino acids. Here the CDR3 DNA reads TGTGCCAGCAGAGAGGCCGGGACCAACTCCTACAATGAGCAGTTCTTC. Translating it yields CASREAGTNSYNEQFF.

A few counts support this clonotype. The chain links TRBV4-1 to TRBJ2-1; D is uncertain. Germline V gives CDR1 MGHRA, CDR2 YSYEKL. The CDR3 consists of 13 residues. Trimming took off 2 bases at V and 1 base at J, with 3 bases between the two ends. The CDR3 nucleotides are TGCGCCAGCAGCCAACTGTCCTACAATGAGCAGTTCTTC. As protein: CASSQLSYNEQFF.

This clonotype was counted between two and nine times. The chain uses TRBV20-1 and TRBJ1-4; D gene ambiguous. The V and J ends lost 3 bases and 8 bases respectively, with 16 bases between them. Germline CDR1 is DFQATT and CDR2 is SNEGSKA (reference sequence). This CDR3 spans 14 amino acids. The DNA for the CDR3 is TGCAGTGCTAGGTTGGTTAGGGATCAAGAAAAACTGTTTTTT. Its protein product is CSARLVRDQEKLFF.

In this sample, this clonotype turned up many times. The chain is built from TRBV20-1 and TRBJ2-3; the D gene is possibly TRBD2 (7 bases). Between the trimmed V and J ends, which lost 1 base and 6 bases, there was a span of 14 bases. CDR3 length equals 14 residues. Germline CDR1 DFQATT, CDR2 SNEGSKA (reference sequence). The CDR3: CSARVGGAPDTQYF. The CDR3 DNA follows: TGCAGTGCTAGAGTAGGGGGGGCCCCGGATACGCAGTATTTT.

This clonotype was detected many times. The rearrangement uses TRBV10-3 and TRBJ2-3; possibly TRBD2 for D (5 bases). Germline V gene lookup returns CDR1 ENHRY and CDR2 SYGVKD. CDR3 length: 13 amino acids. Between the trimmed V and J ends, which lost 6 bases and 4 bases, there was a span of 11 bases. CDR3 in DNA: TGTGCCATCAGCCTCGGGGTCCCAGATACGCAGTATTTT. It codes for CAISLGVPDTQYF.

The chain uses TRBV7-2 and TRBJ2-5; D gene ambiguous. Germline V lookup: CDR1 SGHTA, CDR2 FQGNSA. The V and J ends lost 5 bases and 5 bases respectively, with 12 bases between them. The CDR3 has 13 residues. CDR3 DNA: TGTGCCAGCAGCCGGACCCTTGGGGAGACCCAGTACTTC. Translation: CASSRTLGETQYF.

This clonotype was observed many times. V and J are TRBV20-1 and TRBJ1-4; D might be TRBD1 (5 bases). The CDR3 is made up of 14 amino acids. The V gene lost 5 bases and the J gene lost 0 bases, with 10 bases spanning the gap. CDR1 and CDR2 from the germline V gene are DFQATT and SNEGSKA (reference sequence). CDR3 loop: CSAPRTSTNEKLFF. The CDR3 DNA is TGCAGTGCTCCTAGGACATCAACTAATGAAAAACTGTTTTTT.

This clonotype was counted many times. The chain uses TRBV20-1 and TRBJ1-2, with D uncertain. Trimming stripped 0 bases from V and 2 bases from J, with 7 bases between. Looked up from germline, CDR1 is DFQATT and CDR2 is SNEGSKA (reference sequence). The CDR3 has 13 residues. The CDR3 DNA reads as TGCAGTGCTAGAGATCCCAGGAACTATGGCTACACCTTC. Translation: CSARDPRNYGYTF.

DNA for the CDR3: TGTGCCAGCAGTTCCTACGGGGGGGGGGCCAAAAACATTCAGTACTTC. Translation: CASSSYGGGAKNIQYF. The V gene is TRBV27, the J gene TRBJ2-4, with 8 bases aligning to TRBD2. CDR1 and CDR2 from the germline V gene are MNHEY and SMNVEV (reference sequence). V shed 4 bases, J shed 1 base, and the junction held 6 bases outside the gene matches. The CDR3 totals 16 residues.

This clonotype was detected ten times or more. This chain uses TRBV28 with TRBJ2-7; TRBD2 is a possible D gene (6 bases). Trimming stripped 2 bases from V and 5 bases from J, with 10 bases between. Germline V lookup: CDR1 MDHEN, CDR2 SYDVKM. CDR3 length equals 13 residues. CDR3 sequence (DNA): TGTGCCAGCAGTTTAGGGGGGAGCGACGAGCAGTACTTC. Protein sequence: CASSLGGSDEQYF. The variable domain in full, completed from reference TRBV28 and TRBJ2-7, reads DVKVTQSSRYLVKRTGEKVFLECVQDMDHENMFWYRQDPGLGLRLIYFSYDVKMKEKGDIPEGYSVSREKKERFSLILESASTNQTSMYLCASSLGGSDEQYFGPGTRLTVT.

This clonotype was seen a few times. The chain uses TRBV7-9 and TRBJ2-5, with no clear D. This CDR3 has 14 amino acids. V dropped 5 bases and J dropped 4 bases, with 14 bases sitting between them. Germline V gene sequence: CDR1 SEHNR, CDR2 FQNEAQ (reference sequence). The CDR3 loop is CASSSPHQGETQYF. The CDR3 DNA reads as TGTGCCAGCAGCAGCCCCCATCAAGGAGAGACCCAGTACTTC. The variable domain in full, completed from reference TRBV7-9 and TRBJ2-5, reads DTGVSQNPRHKITKRGQNVTFRCDPISEHNRLYWYRQTLGQGPEFLTYFQNEAQLEKSRLLSDRFSAERPKGSFSTLEIQRTEQGDSAMYLCASSSPHQGETQYFGPGTRLLVL.

This clonotype was counted a few times. CDR3 DNA sequence: TGCAGTGCTAGAGATAGGGGCCGGCCCAATTCACCCCTCCACTTT. It translates to CSARDRGRPNSPLHF. This chain links TRBV20-1 with TRBJ1-6, with D perhaps matching TRBD1 (5 bases). Germline CDR1 is DFQATT and CDR2 is SNEGSKA (reference sequence). The V end lost 0 bases, the J end lost 7 bases, and 13 bases lay between the germline ends. The CDR3 has 15 residues.

The chain recombines TRBV20-1 with TRBJ2-1; D gene ambiguous. Germline V CDR1 and CDR2: DFQATT, SNEGSKA (reference sequence). The V gene lost 3 bases and the J gene lost 4 bases, with 7 bases spanning the gap. The CDR3 is 12 residues long. DNA of the CDR3: TGCAGTGCTAGGGACCCGTACAATGAGCAGTTCTTC. It specifies CSARDPYNEQFF.

This clonotype was seen at least ten times. The chain combines TRBV5-1 with TRBJ2-7; TRBD1 matches at 7 bases. This CDR3 comprises 15 residues. Germline lookup yields CDR1 SGHRS and CDR2 YFSETQ. With 7 bases clipped from V and 3 bases from J, the junction kept 13 bases outside the gene matches. In DNA form, the CDR3 reads TGCGCCAGCGCCCAGCGGACAGGCGAGCTCTACGAGCAGTACTTC. Its protein product is CASAQRTGELYEQYF. Complete variable domain (other parts from reference TRBV5-1 and TRBJ2-7): KAGVTQTPRYLIKTRGQQVTLSCSPISGHRSVSWYQQTPGQGLQFLFEYFSETQRNKGNFPGRFSGRQFSNSRSEMNVSTLELGDSALYLCASAQRTGELYEQYFGPGTRLTVT.